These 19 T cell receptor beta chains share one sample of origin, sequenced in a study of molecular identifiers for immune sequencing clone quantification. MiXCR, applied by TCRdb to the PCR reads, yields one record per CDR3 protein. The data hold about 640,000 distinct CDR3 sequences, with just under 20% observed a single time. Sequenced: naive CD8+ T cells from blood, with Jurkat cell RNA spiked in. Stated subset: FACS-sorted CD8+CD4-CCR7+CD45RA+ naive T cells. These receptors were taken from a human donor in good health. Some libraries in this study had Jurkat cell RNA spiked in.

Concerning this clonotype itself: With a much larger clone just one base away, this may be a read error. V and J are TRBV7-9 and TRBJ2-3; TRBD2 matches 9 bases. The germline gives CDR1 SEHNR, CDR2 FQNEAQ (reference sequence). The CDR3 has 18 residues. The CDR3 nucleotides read TGTGCCAGCAGCTTAGTTGCACGGACTAGCGTTTACACAGATACGCAGTGTTTT. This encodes CASSLVARTSVYTDTQCF.

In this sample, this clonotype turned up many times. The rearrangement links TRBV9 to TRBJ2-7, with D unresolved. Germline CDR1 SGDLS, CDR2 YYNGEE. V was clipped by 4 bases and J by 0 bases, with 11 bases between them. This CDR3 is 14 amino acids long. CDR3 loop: CASSLMGSSYEQYF. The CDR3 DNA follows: TGTGCCAGCAGCCTTATGGGAAGCTCCTACGAGCAGTACTTC.

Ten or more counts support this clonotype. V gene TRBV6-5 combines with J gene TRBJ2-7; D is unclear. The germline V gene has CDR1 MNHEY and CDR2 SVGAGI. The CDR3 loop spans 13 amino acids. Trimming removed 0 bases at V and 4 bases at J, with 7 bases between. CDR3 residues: CASSYSHGYEQYF. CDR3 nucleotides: TGTGCCAGCAGTTACTCGCACGGATACGAGCAGTACTTC.

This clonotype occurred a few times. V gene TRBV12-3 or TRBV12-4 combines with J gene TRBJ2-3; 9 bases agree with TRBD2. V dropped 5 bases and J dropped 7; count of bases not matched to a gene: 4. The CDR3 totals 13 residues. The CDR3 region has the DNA TGTGCCAGCAGTGCGGGGGGGCCTAATACGCAGTATTTT. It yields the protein CASSAGGPNTQYF.

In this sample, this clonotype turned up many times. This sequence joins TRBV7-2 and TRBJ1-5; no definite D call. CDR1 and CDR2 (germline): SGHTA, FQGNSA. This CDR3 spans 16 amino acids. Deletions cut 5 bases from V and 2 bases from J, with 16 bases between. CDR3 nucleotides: TGTGCCAGCAGCACCACAAGCCGGCTCGGCAATCAGCCCCAGCATTTT. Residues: CASSTTSRLGNQPQHF.

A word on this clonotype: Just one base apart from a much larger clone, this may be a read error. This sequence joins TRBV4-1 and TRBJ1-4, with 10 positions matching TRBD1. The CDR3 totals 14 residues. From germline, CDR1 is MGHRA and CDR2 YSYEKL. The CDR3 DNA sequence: TGCGCCAACAGCCTAGGGACAGGGGTTGAAAAACTGTTTTTT. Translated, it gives CANSLGTGVEKLFF.

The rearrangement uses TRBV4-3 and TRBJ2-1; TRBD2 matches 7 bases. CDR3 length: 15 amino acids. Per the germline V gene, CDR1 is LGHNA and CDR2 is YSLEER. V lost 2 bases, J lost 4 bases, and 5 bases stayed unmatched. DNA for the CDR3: TGCGCCAGCAGCCAAACTCGCGGGGGTTACAATGAGCAGTTCTTC. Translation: CASSQTRGGYNEQFF.

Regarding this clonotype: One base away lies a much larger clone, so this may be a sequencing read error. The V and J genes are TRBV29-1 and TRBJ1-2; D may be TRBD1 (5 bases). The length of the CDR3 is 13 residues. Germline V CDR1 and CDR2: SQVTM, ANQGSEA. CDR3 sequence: CSVGVSQGYGHTF. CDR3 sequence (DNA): TGCAGCGTTGGAGTTTCCCAGGGTTATGGCCACACCTTC. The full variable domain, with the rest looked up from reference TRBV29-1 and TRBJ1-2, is SAVISQKPSRDICQRGTSLTIQCQVDSQVTMMFWYRQQPGQSLTLIATANQGSEATYESGFVIDKFPISRPNLTFSTLTVSNMSPEDSSIYLCSVGVSQGYGHTFGSGTRLTVV.

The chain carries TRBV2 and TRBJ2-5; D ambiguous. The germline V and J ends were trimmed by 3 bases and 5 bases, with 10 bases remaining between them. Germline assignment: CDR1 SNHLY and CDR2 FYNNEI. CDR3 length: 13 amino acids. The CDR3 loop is CASSEDSPETQYF. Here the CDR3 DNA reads TGTGCCAGCAGTGAGGATAGTCCGGAGACCCAGTACTTC. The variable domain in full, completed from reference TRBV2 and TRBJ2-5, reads EPEVTQTPSHQVTQMGQEVILRCVPISNHLYFYWYRQILGQKVEFLVSFYNNEISEKSEIFDDQFSVERPDGSNFTLKIRSTKLEDSAMYFCASSEDSPETQYFGPGTRLLVL.

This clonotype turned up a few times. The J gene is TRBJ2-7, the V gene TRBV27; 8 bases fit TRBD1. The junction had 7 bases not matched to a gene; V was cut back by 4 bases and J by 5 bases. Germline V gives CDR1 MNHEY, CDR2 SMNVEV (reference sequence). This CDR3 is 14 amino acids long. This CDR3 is CASSSGQGYHEQYF. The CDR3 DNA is TGTGCCAGCAGTTCAGGACAGGGTTACCACGAGCAGTACTTC.

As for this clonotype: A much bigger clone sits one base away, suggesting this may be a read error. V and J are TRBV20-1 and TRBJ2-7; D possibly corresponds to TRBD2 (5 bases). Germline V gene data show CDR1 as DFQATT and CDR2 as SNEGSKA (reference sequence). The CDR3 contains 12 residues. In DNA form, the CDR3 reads TGCAGTGCTAGTGAGGACTTCTACGAGCAGTGCTTC. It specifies CSASEDFYEQCF.

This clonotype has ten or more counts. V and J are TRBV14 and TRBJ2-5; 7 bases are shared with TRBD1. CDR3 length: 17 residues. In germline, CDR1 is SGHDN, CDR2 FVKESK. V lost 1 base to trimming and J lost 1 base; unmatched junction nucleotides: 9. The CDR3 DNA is TGTGCCAGCAGCCAAGTCGAAGGGGGCGCGGGCCAAGAGACCCAGTACTTC. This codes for CASSQVEGGAGQETQYF.

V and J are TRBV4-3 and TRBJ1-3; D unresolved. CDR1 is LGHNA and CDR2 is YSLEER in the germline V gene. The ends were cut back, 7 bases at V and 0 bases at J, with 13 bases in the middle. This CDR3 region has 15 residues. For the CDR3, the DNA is TGCGCCAGCACCTCGTGGGTGAGCTCTGGAAACACCATATATTTT. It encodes CASTSWVSSGNTIYF.

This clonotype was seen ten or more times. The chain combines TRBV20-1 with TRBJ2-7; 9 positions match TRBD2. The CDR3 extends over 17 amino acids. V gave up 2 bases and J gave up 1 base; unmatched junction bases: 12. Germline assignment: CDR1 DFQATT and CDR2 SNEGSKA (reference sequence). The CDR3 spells CSARSPPGSGRSYEQYF. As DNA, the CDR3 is TGCAGTGCTAGAAGTCCCCCGGGGAGCGGGAGGTCCTACGAGCAGTACTTC.

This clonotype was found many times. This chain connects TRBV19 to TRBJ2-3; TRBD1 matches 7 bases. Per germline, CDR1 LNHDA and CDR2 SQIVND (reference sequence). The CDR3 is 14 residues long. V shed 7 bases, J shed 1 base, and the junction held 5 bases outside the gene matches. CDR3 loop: CASNQGVGTDTQYF. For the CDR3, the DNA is TGTGCCAGTAATCAGGGGGTCGGCACAGATACGCAGTATTTT.

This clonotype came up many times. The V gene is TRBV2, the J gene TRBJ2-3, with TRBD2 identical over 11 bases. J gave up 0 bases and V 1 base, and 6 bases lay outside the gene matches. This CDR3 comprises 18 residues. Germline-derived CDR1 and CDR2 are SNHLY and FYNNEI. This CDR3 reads CASSEEGTSGSSTDTQYF. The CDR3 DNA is TGTGCCAGCAGTGAAGAAGGGACTAGCGGTTCTAGCACAGATACGCAGTATTTT.

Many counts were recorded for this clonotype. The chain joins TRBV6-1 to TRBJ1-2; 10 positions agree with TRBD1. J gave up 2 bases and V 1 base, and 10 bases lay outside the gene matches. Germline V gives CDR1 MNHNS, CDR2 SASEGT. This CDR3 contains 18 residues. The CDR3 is CASSEVVTGGAGNYGYTF. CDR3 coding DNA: TGTGCCAGCAGTGAAGTCGTGACAGGGGGCGCGGGAAACTATGGCTACACCTTC.

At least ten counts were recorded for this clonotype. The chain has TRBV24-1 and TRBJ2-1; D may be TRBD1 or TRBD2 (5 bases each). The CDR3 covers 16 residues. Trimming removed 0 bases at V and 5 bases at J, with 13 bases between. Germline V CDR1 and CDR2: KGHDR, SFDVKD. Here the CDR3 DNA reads TGTGCCACCAGTGATTTGGGGACCCCCTACGACAATGAGCAGTTCTTC. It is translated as CATSDLGTPYDNEQFF.

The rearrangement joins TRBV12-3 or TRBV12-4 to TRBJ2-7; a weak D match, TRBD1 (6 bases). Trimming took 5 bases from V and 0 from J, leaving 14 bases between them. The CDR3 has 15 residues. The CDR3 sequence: CASSETGPSSYEQYF. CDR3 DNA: TGTGCCAGCAGTGAGACAGGCCCCAGCTCCTACGAGCAGTACTTC.